Each of the 2 T cell receptor beta chains below was sequenced from the same sample in a study of T-cell reconstitution after alpha-beta-depleted transplantation in children. Preparing the TCRbeta library involved the use of unique molecular identifiers. Each CDR3 protein is one row after TCRdb ran MiXCR on the PCR reads. Here the sample spans 210,000 or so distinct CDR3 sequences, about a tenth being singletons. The input for sequencing was PBMCs from the stem cell graft donor, taken from the stem cell graft. The receptors originated from a human donor who donated a stem cell graft to a child with acute lymphoblastic leukemia.

This clonotype was observed a few times. The gene calls are TRBV7-2 and TRBJ2-1, with 7 bases identical to TRBD2. V lost 2 bases and J lost 7; bases outside the gene matches: 14. The CDR3 totals 17 residues. Per the germline V gene, CDR1 is SGHTA and CDR2 is FQGNSA. The CDR3 reads CASSLIGTSANLNEQFF. In DNA form, the CDR3 reads TGTGCCAGCAGCTTAATAGGAACTAGCGCGAACCTGAATGAGCAGTTCTTC.

At least ten counts were recorded for this clonotype. J is TRBJ2-3 and V is TRBV5-1; 9 nucleotides line up with TRBD2. CDR3 size: 16 residues. In germline, CDR1 is SGHRS, CDR2 YFSETQ. The trim removed 4 bases at V and 3 bases at J, leaving 9 bases unmatched. DNA for the CDR3: TGCGCCAGCAGCCTGCTGGGCGGGGGGGCAACAGATACGCAGTATTTT. Amino acid sequence: CASSLLGGGATDTQYF.